The clone carrying this T cell receptor (beta chain) has ten or more counts. Its target is not known. This CDR3 spans 13 amino acids. CDR1 is MGHRA and CDR2 is YSYEKL in the germline V gene. With 2 bases removed from V and 6 bases from J, the gap between germline ends came to 8 bases. From the RT-PCR reads, TCRdb called clonotypes with MiXCR, one entry per CDR3 protein. Here the sample spans around 160,000 distinct CDR3 sequences, around 9.9% being singletons. The sample is drawn from a study of response to subunit inactivated influenza vaccine. Notes on the study in general: The authors suggested that every seasonal influenza vaccination recruits few new T cells.

The sample was non-naive T cells sorted from PBMCs, taken 45 days after vaccination. This receptor was obtained from a man aged 45-60 years who received an inactivated influenza vaccine. This chain joins TRBV4-1 and TRBJ1-5; D remains unclear. The CDR3 region is CASSQNFAQPQHF. In DNA form, the CDR3 reads TGCGCCAGCAGCCAAAATTTTGCTCAGCCCCAGCATTTT.